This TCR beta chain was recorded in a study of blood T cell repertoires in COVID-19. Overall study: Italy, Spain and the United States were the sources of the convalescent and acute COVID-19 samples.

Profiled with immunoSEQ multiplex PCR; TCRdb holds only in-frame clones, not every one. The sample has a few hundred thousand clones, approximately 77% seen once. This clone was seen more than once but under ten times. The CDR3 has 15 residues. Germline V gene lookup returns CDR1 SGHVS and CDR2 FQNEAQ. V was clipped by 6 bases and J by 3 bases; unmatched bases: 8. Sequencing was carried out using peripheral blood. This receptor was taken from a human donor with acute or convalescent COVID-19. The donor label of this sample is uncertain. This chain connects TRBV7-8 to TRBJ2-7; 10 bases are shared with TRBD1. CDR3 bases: TGTGCCAGCAGGTACACCGGGGACAGGGGCTACGAGCAGTACTTC. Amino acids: CASRYTGDRGYEQYF.